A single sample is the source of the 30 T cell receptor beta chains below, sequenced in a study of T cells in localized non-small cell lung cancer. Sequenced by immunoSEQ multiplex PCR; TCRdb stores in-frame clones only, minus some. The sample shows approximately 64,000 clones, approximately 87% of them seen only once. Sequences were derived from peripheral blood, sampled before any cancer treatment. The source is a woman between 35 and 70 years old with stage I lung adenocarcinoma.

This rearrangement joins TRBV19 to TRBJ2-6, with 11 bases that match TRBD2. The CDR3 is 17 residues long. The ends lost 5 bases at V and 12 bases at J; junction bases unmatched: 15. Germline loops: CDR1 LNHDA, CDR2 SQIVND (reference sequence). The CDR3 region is CASSFARGTSGSLVLTF. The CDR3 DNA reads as TGTGCCAGTAGTTTCGCCAGGGGGACTAGCGGCTCCCTCGTCCTGACTTTC.

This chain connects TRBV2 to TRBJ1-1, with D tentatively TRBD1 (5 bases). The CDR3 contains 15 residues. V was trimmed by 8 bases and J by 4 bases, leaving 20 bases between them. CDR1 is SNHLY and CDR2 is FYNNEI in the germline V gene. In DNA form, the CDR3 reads TGTGCCAGCGAATCCGGGGCCGGAGGGAGCACTGAAGCTTTCTTT. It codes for CASESGAGGSTEAFF. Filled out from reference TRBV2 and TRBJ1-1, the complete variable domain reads EPEVTQTPSHQVTQMGQEVILRCVPISNHLYFYWYRQILGQKVEFLVSFYNNEISEKSEIFDDQFSVERPDGSNFTLKIRSTKLEDSAMYFCASESGAGGSTEAFFGQGTRLTVV.

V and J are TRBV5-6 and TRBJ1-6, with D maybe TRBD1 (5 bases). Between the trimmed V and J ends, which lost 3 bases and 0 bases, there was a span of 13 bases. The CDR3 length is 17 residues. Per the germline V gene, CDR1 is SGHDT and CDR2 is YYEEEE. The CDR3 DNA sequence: TGTGCCAGCAGCTCGGACAAGTTAAGCTCCTATAATTCACCCCTCCACTTT. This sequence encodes CASSSDKLSSYNSPLHF. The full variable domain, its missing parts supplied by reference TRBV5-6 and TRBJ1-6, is DAGVTQSPTHLIKTRGQQVTLRCSPKSGHDTVSWYQQALGQGPQFIFQYYEEEERQRGNFPDRFSGHQFPNYSSELNVNALLLGDSALYLCASSSDKLSSYNSPLHFGNGTRLTVT.

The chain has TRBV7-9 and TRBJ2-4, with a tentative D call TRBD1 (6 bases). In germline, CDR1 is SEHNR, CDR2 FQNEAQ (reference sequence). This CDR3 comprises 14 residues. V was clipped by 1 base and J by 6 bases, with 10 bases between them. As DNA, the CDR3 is TGTGCCAGCAGCTTAGTCGAGACAGGAAACATTCAGTACTTC. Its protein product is CASSLVETGNIQYF.

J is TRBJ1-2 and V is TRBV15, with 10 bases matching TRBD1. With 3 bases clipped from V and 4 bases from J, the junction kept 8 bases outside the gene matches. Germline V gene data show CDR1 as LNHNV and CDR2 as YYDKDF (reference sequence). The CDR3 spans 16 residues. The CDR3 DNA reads TGTGCCACCAGCAGTCCCGGGACAGGGGTTGGCTATGGCTACACCTTC. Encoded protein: CATSSPGTGVGYGYTF. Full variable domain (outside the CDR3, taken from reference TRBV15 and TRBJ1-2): DAMVIQNPRYQVTQFGKPVTLSCSQTLNHNVMYWYQQKSSQAPKLLFHYYDKDFNNEADTPDNFQSRRPNTSFCFLDIRSPGLGDTAMYLCATSSPGTGVGYGYTFGSGTRLTVV.

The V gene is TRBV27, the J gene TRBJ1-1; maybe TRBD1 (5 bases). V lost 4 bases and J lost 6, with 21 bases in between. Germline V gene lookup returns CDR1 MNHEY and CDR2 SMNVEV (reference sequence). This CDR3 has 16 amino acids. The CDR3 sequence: CASSSPRGGAGAEAFF. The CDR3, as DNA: TGTGCCAGCAGTTCCCCTCGCGGAGGGGCCGGCGCTGAAGCTTTCTTT.

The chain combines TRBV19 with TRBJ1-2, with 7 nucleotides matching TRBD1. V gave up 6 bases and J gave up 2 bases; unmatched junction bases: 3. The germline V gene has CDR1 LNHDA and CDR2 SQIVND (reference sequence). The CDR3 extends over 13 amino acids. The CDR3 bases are TGTGCCAGTAGCCGGGACAGCAACTATGGCTACACCTTC. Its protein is CASSRDSNYGYTF.

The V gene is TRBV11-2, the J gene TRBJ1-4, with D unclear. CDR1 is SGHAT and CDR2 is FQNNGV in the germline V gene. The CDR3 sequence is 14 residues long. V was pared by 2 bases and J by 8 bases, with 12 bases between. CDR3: CASSLSYTLEKLFF. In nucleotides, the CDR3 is TGTGCCAGCAGCTTAAGTTACACGCTAGAAAAACTGTTTTTT.

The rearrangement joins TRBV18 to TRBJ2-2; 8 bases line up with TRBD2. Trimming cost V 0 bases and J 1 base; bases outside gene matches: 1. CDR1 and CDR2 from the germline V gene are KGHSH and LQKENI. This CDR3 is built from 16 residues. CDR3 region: CASSPPSGRNTGELFF. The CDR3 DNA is TGTGCCAGCTCACCACCGAGCGGGAGGAACACCGGGGAGCTGTTTTTT.

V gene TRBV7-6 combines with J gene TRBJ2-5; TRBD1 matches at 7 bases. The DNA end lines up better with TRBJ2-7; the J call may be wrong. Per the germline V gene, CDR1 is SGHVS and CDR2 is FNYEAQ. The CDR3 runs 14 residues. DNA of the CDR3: TGTGCCAGCAGCCCAGTGACAGGGTTACACGAGCAGTACTTC. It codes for CASSPVTGLHEQYF.

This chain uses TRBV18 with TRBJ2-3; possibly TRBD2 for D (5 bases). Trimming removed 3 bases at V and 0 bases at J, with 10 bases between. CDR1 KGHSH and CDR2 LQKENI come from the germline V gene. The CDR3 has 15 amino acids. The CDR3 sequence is CASSPGDLSTDTQYF. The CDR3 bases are TGTGCCAGCTCACCGGGAGACCTTAGCACAGATACGCAGTATTTT.

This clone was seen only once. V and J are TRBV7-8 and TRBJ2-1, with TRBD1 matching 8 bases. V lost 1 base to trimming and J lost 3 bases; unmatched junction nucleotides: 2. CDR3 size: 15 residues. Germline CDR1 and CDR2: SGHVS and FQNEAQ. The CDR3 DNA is TGTGCCAGCAGCTTAGAAGACAGGGGCTACAATGAGCAGTTCTTC. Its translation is CASSLEDRGYNEQFF.

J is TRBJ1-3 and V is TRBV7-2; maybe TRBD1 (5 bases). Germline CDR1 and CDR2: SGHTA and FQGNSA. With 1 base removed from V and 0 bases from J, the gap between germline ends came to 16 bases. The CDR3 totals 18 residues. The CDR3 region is CASSLVSGQMSSGNTIYF. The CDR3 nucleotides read TGTGCCAGCAGCTTAGTGTCAGGGCAGATGAGCTCTGGAAACACCATATATTTT.

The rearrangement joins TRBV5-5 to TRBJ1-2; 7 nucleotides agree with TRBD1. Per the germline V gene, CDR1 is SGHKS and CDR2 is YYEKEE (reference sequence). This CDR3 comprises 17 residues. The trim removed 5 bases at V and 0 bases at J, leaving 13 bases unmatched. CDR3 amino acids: CASSLNRGDPTNYGYTF. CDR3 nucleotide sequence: TGTGCCAGCAGTCTTAACAGGGGTGACCCCACTAACTATGGCTACACCTTC.

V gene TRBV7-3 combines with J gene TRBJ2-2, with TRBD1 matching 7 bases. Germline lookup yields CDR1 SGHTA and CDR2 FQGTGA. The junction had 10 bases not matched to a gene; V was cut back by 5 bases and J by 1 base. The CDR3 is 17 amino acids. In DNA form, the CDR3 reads TGTGCCAGCAGCCCCCCTCGGGACAGCCTGAACACCGGGGAGCTGTTTTTT. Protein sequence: CASSPPRDSLNTGELFF.

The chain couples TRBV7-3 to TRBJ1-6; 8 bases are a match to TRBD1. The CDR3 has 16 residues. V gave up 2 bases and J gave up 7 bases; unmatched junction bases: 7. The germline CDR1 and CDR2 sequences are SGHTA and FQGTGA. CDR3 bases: TGTGCCAGCAGCTTAGAACCAGGGGGCGGAAATTCACCCCTCCACTTT. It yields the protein CASSLEPGGGNSPLHF.

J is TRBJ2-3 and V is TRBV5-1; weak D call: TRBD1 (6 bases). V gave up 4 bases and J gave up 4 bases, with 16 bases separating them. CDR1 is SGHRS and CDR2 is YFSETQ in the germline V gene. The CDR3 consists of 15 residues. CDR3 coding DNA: TGCGCCAGCAGCGTCCAGCAGGGGAGCGCAGATACGCAGTATTTT. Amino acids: CASSVQQGSADTQYF.

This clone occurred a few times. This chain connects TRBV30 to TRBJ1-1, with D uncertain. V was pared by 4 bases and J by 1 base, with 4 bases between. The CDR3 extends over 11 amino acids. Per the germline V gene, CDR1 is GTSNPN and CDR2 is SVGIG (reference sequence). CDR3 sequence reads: CAWNGNTEAFF. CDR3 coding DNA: TGTGCCTGGAATGGGAACACTGAAGCTTTCTTT.

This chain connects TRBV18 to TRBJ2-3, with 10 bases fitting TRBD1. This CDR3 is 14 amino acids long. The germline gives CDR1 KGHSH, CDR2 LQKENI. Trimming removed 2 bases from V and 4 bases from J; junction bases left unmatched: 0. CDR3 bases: TGTGCCAGCTCACCAGGACAGGGGGCAGATACGCAGTATTTT. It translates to CASSPGQGADTQYF.

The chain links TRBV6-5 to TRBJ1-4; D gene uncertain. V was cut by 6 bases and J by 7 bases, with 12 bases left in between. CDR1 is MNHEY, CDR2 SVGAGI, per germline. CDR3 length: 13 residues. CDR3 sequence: CASRSDRLEKLFF. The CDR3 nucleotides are TGTGCCAGCAGAAGCGACCGACTTGAAAAACTGTTTTTT.

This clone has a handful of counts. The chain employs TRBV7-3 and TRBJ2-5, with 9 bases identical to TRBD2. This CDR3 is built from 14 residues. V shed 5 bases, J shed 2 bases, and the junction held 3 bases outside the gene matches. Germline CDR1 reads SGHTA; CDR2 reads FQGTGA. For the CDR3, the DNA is TGTGCCAGCAGCACCGGACTAGCGCAAGAGACCCAGTACTTC. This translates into CASSTGLAQETQYF.

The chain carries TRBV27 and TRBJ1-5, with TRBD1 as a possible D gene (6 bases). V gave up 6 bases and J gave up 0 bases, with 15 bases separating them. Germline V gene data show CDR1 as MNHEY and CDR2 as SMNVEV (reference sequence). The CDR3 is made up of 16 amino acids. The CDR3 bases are TGTGCCAGCAGACAGGGATCGCGGTATAGCAATCAGCCCCAGCATTTT. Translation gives CASRQGSRYSNQPQHF.

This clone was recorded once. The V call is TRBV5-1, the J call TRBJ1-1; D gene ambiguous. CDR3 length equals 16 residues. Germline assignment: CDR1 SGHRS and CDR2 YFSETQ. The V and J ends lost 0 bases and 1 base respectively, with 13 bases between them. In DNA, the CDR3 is TGCGCCAGCAGCTTGGAATTTGACGAGGGGAACACTGAAGCTTTCTTT. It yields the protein CASSLEFDEGNTEAFF.

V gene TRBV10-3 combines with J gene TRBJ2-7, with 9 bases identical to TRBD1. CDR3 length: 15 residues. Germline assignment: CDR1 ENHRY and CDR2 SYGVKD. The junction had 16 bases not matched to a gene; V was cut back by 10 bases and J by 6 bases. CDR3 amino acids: CASLRGPGTGPEQYF. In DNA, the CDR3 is TGTGCCAGCTTAAGAGGACCCGGGACAGGGCCCGAGCAGTACTTC.

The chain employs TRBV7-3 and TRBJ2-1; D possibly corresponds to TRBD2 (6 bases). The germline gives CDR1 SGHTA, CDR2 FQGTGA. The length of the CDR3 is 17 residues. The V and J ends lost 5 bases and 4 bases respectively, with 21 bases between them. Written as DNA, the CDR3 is TGTGCCAGCAGCCGAGGGACTCCCCTCCAGGGTTACAATGAGCAGTTCTTC. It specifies CASSRGTPLQGYNEQFF. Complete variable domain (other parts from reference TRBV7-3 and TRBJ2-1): GAGVSQTPSNKVTEKGKYVELRCDPISGHTALYWYRQSLGQGPEFLIYFQGTGAADDSGLPNDRFFAVRPEGSVSTLKIQRTERGDSAVYLCASSRGTPLQGYNEQFFGPGTRLTVL.

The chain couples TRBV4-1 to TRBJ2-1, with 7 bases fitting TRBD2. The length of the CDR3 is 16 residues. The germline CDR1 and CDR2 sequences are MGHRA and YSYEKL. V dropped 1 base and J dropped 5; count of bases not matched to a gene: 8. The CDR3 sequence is CASSQGWGTKDNEQFF. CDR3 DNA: TGCGCCAGCAGCCAAGGTTGGGGGACTAAAGACAATGAGCAGTTCTTC.

Written as DNA, the CDR3 is TGTGCCAGCAGCTCGACAGGGACGGACACTGAAGCTTTCTTT. It yields the protein CASSSTGTDTEAFF. The chain has TRBV7-3 and TRBJ1-1; 7 bases line up with TRBD1. CDR3 length: 14 residues. Per the germline V gene, CDR1 is SGHTA and CDR2 is FQGTGA. Losses at the gene ends were 4 bases for V and 3 bases for J; bases not matched to a gene: 5. Full variable domain (rest looked up from reference TRBV7-3 and TRBJ1-1): GAGVSQTPSNKVTEKGKYVELRCDPISGHTALYWYRQSLGQGPEFLIYFQGTGAADDSGLPNDRFFAVRPEGSVSTLKIQRTERGDSAVYLCASSSTGTDTEAFFGQGTRLTVV.

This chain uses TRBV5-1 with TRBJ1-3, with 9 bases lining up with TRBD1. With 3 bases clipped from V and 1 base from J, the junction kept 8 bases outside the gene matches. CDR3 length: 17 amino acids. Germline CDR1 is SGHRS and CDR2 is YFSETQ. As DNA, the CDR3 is TGCGCCAGCAGCTCGGGGACAGGGTTATTGTCTGGAAACACCATATATTTT. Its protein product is CASSSGTGLLSGNTIYF.

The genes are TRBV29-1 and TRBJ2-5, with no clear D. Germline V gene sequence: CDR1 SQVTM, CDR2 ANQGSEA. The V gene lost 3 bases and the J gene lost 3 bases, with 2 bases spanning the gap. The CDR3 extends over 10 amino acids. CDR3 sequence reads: CSVDEETQYF. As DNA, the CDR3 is TGCAGCGTTGATGAAGAGACCCAGTACTTC.

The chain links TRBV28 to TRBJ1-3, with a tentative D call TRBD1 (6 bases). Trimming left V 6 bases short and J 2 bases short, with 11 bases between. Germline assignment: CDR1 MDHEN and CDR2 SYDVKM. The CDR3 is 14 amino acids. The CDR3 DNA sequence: TGTGCCAGCAGCCTCGGGGGGCCTGGAAACACCATATATTTT. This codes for CASSLGGPGNTIYF. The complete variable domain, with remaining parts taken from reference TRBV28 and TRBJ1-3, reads DVKVTQSSRYLVKRTGEKVFLECVQDMDHENMFWYRQDPGLGLRLIYFSYDVKMKEKGDIPEGYSVSREKKERFSLILESASTNQTSMYLCASSLGGPGNTIYFGEGSWLTVV.